This T cell receptor (beta chain) was identified during a study of T cells in localized non-small cell lung cancer (dated by TCRdb to the early 2020s). A note on the overall study: The study examined T cell repertoires in a few hundred patients with early-stage NSCLC and compared tumors with uninvolved tumor-adjacent lungs. The cohort consisted of approximately 240 treatment-naive NSCLC patients whose localized lung tumors had been resected. A mean age of around 66 years was recorded for the NSCLC patients, of whom roughly 130 were male and more than 95 were female.

With regard to this clone: Its antigen is unknown. No quality values exist for individual bases; no much larger clone is one base distant.

At diagnosis, peripheral blood, uninvolved tumor-adjacent lung and tumor were collected and were preserved as a mix of fresh-frozen and FFPE material. For TCR repertoire profiling, blood samples were analyzed in the form of peripheral blood mononuclear cells. Here is what the overall study found, with its caveats: Higher blood T cell density associated with longer overall survival, while higher adjacent-lung clonality associated with shorter survival. Because the study design was exploratory, TCR variables were selected using unadjusted p-values without false-discovery rate correction. Of the top 100 tumor clones, a median of about 53 were detected in paired uninvolved adjacent lung; about 28 were also among that lung's top 100. Multi-region tumor sequencing was not performed, so intratumor heterogeneity could not be excluded. Uninvolved tumor-adjacent lung showed the highest T cell clonality, higher than tumor, which suggests more focused antigenic responses in the uninvolved tumor-adjacent lung.

The immunoSEQ Assay was used to sequence TCR beta CDR3 regions from DNA. The authors processed their data as follows. T cell density was computed as TCR beta template counts normalized to usable DNA estimated by amplifying housekeeping genes. Richness was estimated using the preseqR package, with extrapolation to 400,000 templates for PBMC samples and to 120,000 templates for tissue samples. Clonality was defined as one minus Pielou's evenness. Tissue-enriched TCRs were identified by differential abundance testing using productive amino-acid clonotypes, minimum total count 5 and alpha 0.1. The Jaccard Index and the Morisita Overlap Index were used to measure repertoire overlap between compartments. TCR beta CDR3s were clustered by GLIPH together with public tetramer-defined viral CDR3s, and at least three viral sequences plus V-gene enrichment were required for viral motifs. In TCRdb, the immuneACCESS table is reduced to in-frame sequences with V and J assigned. These tables do not hold every clone; where another copy was compared, an unresolved V gene accounts for under half, and the others remain unexplained. V, J and clone size derive from that table, while D and trimming were established from the DNA sequence. This sample comprises tens of thousands of clones, around 86% of them detected only once. The top ten hold roughly 7% of the sample.

The germline V gene encodes CDR1 SNHLY and CDR2 FYNNEI. At the junction V is shortened by 5 bases and J by 0 bases; bases outside the gene matches: 6. The CDR3 starts with the cysteine, ends with the phenylalanine, and has 15 residues. Just the 45-base CDR3 DNA is kept, in frame starting at base 1. The clonotype was recovered from a woman aged 18 to 49 with stage III lung adenocarcinoma. The sequencing here drew on peripheral blood, taken before any cancer treatment. The chain uses TRBV2 and TRBJ1-1, and 7 bases in between align with TRBD1. CDR3 protein: CASSTGTVMNTEAFF. The nucleotide sequence reads TGTGCCAGCAGTACCGGGACAGTGATGAACACTGAAGCTTTCTTT.